Following are 16 T cell receptor beta chains from one sample sequenced in a study of cytomegalovirus exposure and HLA in healthy donors. Both 60 Vbeta primers and 13 Jbeta primers went into the PCR. Sequencing used immunoSEQ multiplex PCR; TCRdb keeps in-frame clones, though not all of them. Of about 160,000 clones in the sample, about 80% are singletons; the top ten hold about 4.5%. Specimen: PBMCs. The receptor set was obtained from a man under 40 in good health and CMV-seronegative.

The V and J genes are TRBV29-1 and TRBJ1-1; a weak D match, TRBD1 (6 bases). Trimming stripped 7 bases from V and 0 bases from J, with 12 bases between. This CDR3 has 13 residues. Germline V gives CDR1 SQVTM, CDR2 ANQGSEA. CDR3 in amino acids: CSGWTEMNTEAFF. The CDR3 nucleotides are TGCAGCGGGTGGACAGAGATGAACACTGAAGCTTTCTTT.

Only a few counts were recorded for this clone. The chain links TRBV27 to TRBJ2-2; D is unresolved. V was shortened by 4 bases and J by 1 base, with 13 bases between the two germline ends. Germline V gives CDR1 MNHEY, CDR2 SMNVEV (reference sequence). This CDR3 comprises 16 residues. This chain's CDR3 is CASSSTPPGNTGELFF. CDR3 DNA: TGTGCCAGCAGTTCGACCCCGCCGGGGAACACCGGGGAGCTGTTTTTT.

V is TRBV11-2 and J is TRBJ1-6; no reliable D call. Germline assignment: CDR1 SGHAT and CDR2 FQNNGV. The V and J ends lost 2 bases and 4 bases respectively, with 9 bases between them. The CDR3 contains 15 residues. CDR3 in amino acids: CASSLTESYNSPLHF. The CDR3 DNA reads as TGTGCCAGCAGCTTAACTGAATCTTATAATTCACCCCTCCACTTT. Using reference TRBV11-2 and TRBJ1-6 for the parts outside the CDR3, the full variable domain is EAGVAQSPRYKIIEKRQSVAFWCNPISGHATLYWYQQILGQGPKLLIQFQNNGVVDDSQLPKDRFSAERLKGVDSTLKIQPAKLEDSAVYLCASSLTESYNSPLHFGNGTRLTVT.

This chain uses TRBV5-4 with TRBJ1-4, with D possibly being TRBD1 (6 bases). The germline V gene has CDR1 SGHNT and CDR2 YYREEE (reference sequence). This CDR3 is 15 amino acids long. V lost 2 bases, J lost 8 bases, and 16 bases lay in between. CDR3 nucleotides: TGTGCCAGCAGCTTCTCAGGGGCCCTCGAAGAAAAACTGTTTTTT. Protein sequence: CASSFSGALEEKLFF.

The rearrangement joins TRBV28 to TRBJ1-1, with D hard to call. CDR3 length: 12 amino acids. Germline V gives CDR1 MDHEN, CDR2 SYDVKM. V gave up 9 bases and J gave up 10 bases, with 18 bases separating them. The DNA of the CDR3 is TGTGCCAGTACTGGGGAGAGGGTGGGAGCTTTCTTT. It is translated as CASTGERVGAFF. Full variable domain (remainder filled in from reference TRBV28 and TRBJ1-1): DVKVTQSSRYLVKRTGEKVFLECVQDMDHENMFWYRQDPGLGLRLIYFSYDVKMKEKGDIPEGYSVSREKKERFSLILESASTNQTSMYLCASTGERVGAFFGQGTRLTVV.

The chain has TRBV28 and TRBJ2-1; no definite D call. Trimming took 6 bases from V and 0 from J, leaving 9 bases between them. This CDR3 contains 14 residues. Germline assignment: CDR1 MDHEN and CDR2 SYDVKM. The CDR3 bases are TGTGCCAGCAGCGACTGGAGCTCCTACAATGAGCAGTTCTTC. It codes for CASSDWSSYNEQFF.

V is TRBV6-5 and J is TRBJ1-5, with no clear D. Germline V gene lookup returns CDR1 MNHEY and CDR2 SVGAGI. The CDR3 consists of 13 residues. V was clipped by 2 bases and J by 5 bases, with 7 bases between them. This CDR3 is CASSYGGHQPQHF. As DNA, the CDR3 is TGTGCCAGCAGTTACGGCGGTCATCAGCCCCAGCATTTT.

V and J are TRBV6-5 and TRBJ2-3; perhaps TRBD1 as D (5 bases). V was pared by 6 bases and J by 2 bases, with 12 bases between. The CDR3 runs 14 residues. Germline assignment: CDR1 MNHEY and CDR2 SVGAGI. DNA of the CDR3: TGTGCCAGCAGGGGGCGTCTACTCACAGATACGCAGTATTTT. Translating it yields CASRGRLLTDTQYF.

This chain connects TRBV28 to TRBJ2-7; 8 bases are shared with TRBD1. V lost 4 bases and J lost 2; bases outside the gene matches: 13. The CDR3 has 17 amino acids. The germline V gene encodes CDR1 MDHEN and CDR2 SYDVKM. CDR3 bases: TGTGCCAGCAGTTCAGGGGGCGGCTTTTGGTTCACCTACGAGCAGTACTTC. Translating it yields CASSSGGGFWFTYEQYF.

The chain is built from TRBV15 and TRBJ1-3; D is perhaps TRBD1 (5 bases). The CDR3 has 14 residues. Trimming removed 3 bases at V and 2 bases at J, with 8 bases between. Germline V lookup: CDR1 LNHNV, CDR2 YYDKDF (reference sequence). The chain's CDR3 is CATSSRVAGNTIYF. The CDR3, as DNA: TGTGCCACCAGCAGCAGGGTTGCTGGAAACACCATATATTTT.

The chain links TRBV25-1 to TRBJ2-2; weak D call: TRBD1 (5 bases). CDR3 size: 16 residues. V was cut by 2 bases and J by 5 bases, with 15 bases left in between. Germline values: CDR1 MGHDK, CDR2 SYGVNS. CDR3 sequence reads: CASSEIGAVRTGELFF. The CDR3 region has the DNA TGTGCCAGCAGTGAAATAGGGGCAGTAAGAACCGGGGAGCTGTTTTTT.

CDR3 residues: CASREHTGLAGDEQFF. The DNA of the CDR3 is TGTGCCAGCAGGGAGCATACGGGACTAGCGGGGGATGAGCAGTTCTTC. This rearrangement joins TRBV27 to TRBJ2-1; 14 bases map to TRBD2. This CDR3 has 16 amino acids. V gave up 6 bases and J gave up 8 bases; unmatched junction bases: 9. Germline CDR1 MNHEY, CDR2 SMNVEV (reference sequence).

The V gene is TRBV19, the J gene TRBJ2-1; 9 nucleotides line up with TRBD1. V shed 5 bases, J shed 3 bases, and the junction held 5 bases outside the gene matches. The CDR3 has 15 amino acids. Looked up from germline, CDR1 is LNHDA and CDR2 is SQIVND (reference sequence). Written as DNA, the CDR3 is TGTGCCAGTAGTTCAGACAGGGGGAACTACAATGAGCAGTTCTTC. This translates into CASSSDRGNYNEQFF.

The gene calls are TRBV5-4 and TRBJ1-6, with D unresolved. The CDR3 spans 14 residues. V was cut by 5 bases and J by 6 bases, with 12 bases left in between. CDR1 is SGHNT and CDR2 is YYREEE in the germline V gene (reference sequence). CDR3 nucleotide sequence: TGTGCCAGCAGTCCCGGAGCCGCTAATTCACCCCTCCACTTT. Its translation is CASSPGAANSPLHF.

The CDR3 spells CASSYDRAPYGYTF. In DNA, the CDR3 is TGTGCCAGCAGTTACGACAGGGCTCCGTATGGCTACACCTTC. The chain employs TRBV6-5 and TRBJ1-2; TRBD1 aligns across 7 bases. The ends lost 2 bases at V and 5 bases at J; junction bases unmatched: 5. This CDR3 is built from 14 residues. Germline assignment: CDR1 MNHEY and CDR2 SVGAGI.

The chain has TRBV13 and TRBJ2-5; D perhaps matches TRBD1 (5 bases). The CDR3 runs 14 residues. The V end was cut by 0 bases, the J end by 4 bases, with 9 bases between. The germline CDR1 and CDR2 sequences are PRHDT and FYEKMQ (reference sequence). The CDR3 sequence is CASSLGLDIETQYF. The CDR3 nucleotides are TGTGCCAGCAGCTTAGGCCTGGACATAGAGACCCAGTACTTC.